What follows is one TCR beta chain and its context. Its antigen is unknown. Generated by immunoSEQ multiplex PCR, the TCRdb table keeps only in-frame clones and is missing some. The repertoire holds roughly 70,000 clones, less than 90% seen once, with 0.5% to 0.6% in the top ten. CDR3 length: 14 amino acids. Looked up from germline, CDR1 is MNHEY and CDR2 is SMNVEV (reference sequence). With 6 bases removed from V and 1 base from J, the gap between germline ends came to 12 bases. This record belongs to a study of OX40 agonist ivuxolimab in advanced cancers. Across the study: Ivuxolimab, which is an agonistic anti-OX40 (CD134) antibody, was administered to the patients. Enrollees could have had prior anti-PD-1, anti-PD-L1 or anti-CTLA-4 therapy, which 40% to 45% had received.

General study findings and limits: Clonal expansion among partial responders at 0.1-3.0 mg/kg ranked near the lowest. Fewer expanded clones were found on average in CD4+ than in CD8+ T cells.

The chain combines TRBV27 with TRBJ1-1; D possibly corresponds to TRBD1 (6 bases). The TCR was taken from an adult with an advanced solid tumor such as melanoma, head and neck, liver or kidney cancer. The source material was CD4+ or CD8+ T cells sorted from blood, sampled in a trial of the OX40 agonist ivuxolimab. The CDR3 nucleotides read TGTGCCAGCAGACTACAGACAGGGAACACTGAAGCTTTCTTT. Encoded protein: CASRLQTGNTEAFF.